The 20 T cell receptor beta chains listed next were all sequenced from one sample in a study of shared clonotypes between healthy human individuals. The repertoire was sequenced with immunoSEQ multiplex PCR; TCRdb's copy has only in-frame clones and lacks some. The top ten clones hold approximately 0.41% of a sample with about 2.3 million clones, around 90% of them seen once. Sequenced: naive CD4+ T cells from PBMCs. As for subset: CD45RA+ positively selected. The receptors were gathered from a man younger than 35 in good health. Some clones in this sample may be carry-over from other donors' samples.

In regard to this clone: This sample also contains other DNA sequences that code for the same CDR3. This chain joins TRBV7-2 and TRBJ2-7, with TRBD1 identical over 8 bases. Germline CDR1 and CDR2: SGHTA and FQGNSA. V lost 4 bases, J lost 1 base, and 6 bases stayed unmatched. This CDR3 is built from 15 residues. This chain's CDR3 is CASSSGQGGSYEQYF. The DNA of the CDR3 is TGTGCCAGCAGCTCAGGACAGGGAGGATCCTACGAGCAGTACTTC.

On this clone itself: The same CDR3 also results from other DNA sequences found in this sample. DNA for the CDR3: TGTGCCAGCAGCTTAGCGGCTGGAGTCAACACTGAAGCTTTCTTT. Its translation is CASSLAAGVNTEAFF. The chain couples TRBV11-2 to TRBJ1-1; the D is unclear. V was pared by 1 base and J by 2 bases, with 11 bases between. The CDR3 sequence is 15 residues long. Germline CDR1 SGHAT, CDR2 FQNNGV. The whole variable domain, remainder taken from reference TRBV11-2 and TRBJ1-1, is EAGVAQSPRYKIIEKRQSVAFWCNPISGHATLYWYQQILGQGPKLLIQFQNNGVVDDSQLPKDRFSAERLKGVDSTLKIQPAKLEDSAVYLCASSLAAGVNTEAFFGQGTRLTVV.

V gene TRBV27 combines with J gene TRBJ2-2; D remains unclear. The germline gives CDR1 MNHEY, CDR2 SMNVEV (reference sequence). This CDR3 has 13 amino acids. Trimming took 2 bases from V and 7 from J, leaving 8 bases between them. The CDR3 protein is CASSLNQVGELFF. In DNA, the CDR3 is TGTGCCAGCAGTTTAAATCAGGTCGGGGAGCTGTTTTTT.

This clone has a single count. The chain is built from TRBV7-3 and TRBJ2-7; D is unclear. CDR3 length: 13 amino acids. Trimming stripped 3 bases from V and 7 bases from J, with 13 bases between. Per the germline V gene, CDR1 is SGHTA and CDR2 is FQGTGA. CDR3 region: CASSFGPVGEQYF. CDR3 DNA sequence: TGTGCCAGCAGCTTCGGGCCTGTTGGGGAGCAGTACTTC.

This sequence joins TRBV19 and TRBJ2-1; TRBD2 aligns across 13 bases. V was pared by 6 bases and J by 8 bases, with 16 bases of the junction left unmatched. In germline, CDR1 is LNHDA, CDR2 SQIVND (reference sequence). CDR3 size: 18 residues. The CDR3 DNA is TGTGCCAGTAGCCTTATAGCCCGGACTAGCGGGAGTAGAGATGAGCAGTTCTTC. This encodes CASSLIARTSGSRDEQFF.

The V call is TRBV28, the J call TRBJ2-3; D gene ambiguous. Germline V gives CDR1 MDHEN, CDR2 SYDVKM. CDR3 length equals 15 residues. The V and J ends lost 5 bases and 2 bases respectively, with 14 bases between them. The chain's CDR3 is CASSLLKLNTDTQYF. CDR3 coding DNA: TGTGCCAGCAGTCTCCTAAAGCTGAACACAGATACGCAGTATTTT.

This clone showed up just once. CDR3 bases: TGTGCCAGCTCACCGACTAGCGGGACGGGGGAGACCCAGTACTTC. Translated, it gives CASSPTSGTGETQYF. The chain is built from TRBV18 and TRBJ2-5; 11 nucleotides match TRBD2. Germline lookup yields CDR1 KGHSH and CDR2 LQKENI. The CDR3 has 15 amino acids. J lost 5 bases, V lost 3 bases, and 5 bases had no gene match.

In this sample, this clone turned up a few times. V and J are TRBV10-1 and TRBJ1-2; 7 bases are a match to TRBD1. V trimming: 5 bases; J trimming: 2 bases; junction bases outside the gene matches: 8. The CDR3 length is 15 residues. Per germline, CDR1 WNHNN and CDR2 SYGVQD (reference sequence). CDR3 DNA: TGCGCCAGCAGTAATCCGGGACAGACAAACTATGGCTACACCTTC. Translated, it gives CASSNPGQTNYGYTF.

In DNA, the CDR3 is TGTGCCAGCAGCTCGGGACTGCCCCAAGAGACCCAGTACTTC. Protein: CASSSGLPQETQYF. The rearrangement uses TRBV7-9 and TRBJ2-5; D is perhaps TRBD2 (6 bases). The V gene lost 4 bases and the J gene lost 1 base, with 10 bases spanning the gap. This CDR3 contains 14 residues. Per the germline V gene, CDR1 is SEHNR and CDR2 is FQNEAQ (reference sequence).

This chain uses TRBV6-5 with TRBJ1-1; tentative D call: TRBD1 (6 bases). Germline V gene data show CDR1 as MNHEY and CDR2 as SVGAGI. The V and J ends lost 6 bases and 0 bases respectively, with 14 bases between them. The CDR3 spans 15 residues. The CDR3 nucleotides read TGTGCCAGCAGGACGTGGGGGGCGATGAACACTGAAGCTTTCTTT. Its translation is CASRTWGAMNTEAFF.

The chain joins TRBV5-1 to TRBJ2-2, with TRBD1 matching over 7 bases. The V and J ends lost 2 bases and 5 bases, in that order; junction bases with no gene match: 6. This CDR3 region has 15 residues. Germline CDR1 SGHRS, CDR2 YFSETQ. In DNA, the CDR3 is TGCGCCAGCAGCTTCGGACAGGCTACTACCGGGGAGCTGTTTTTT. Its translation: CASSFGQATTGELFF. The full variable domain, with the rest looked up from reference TRBV5-1 and TRBJ2-2, is KAGVTQTPRYLIKTRGQQVTLSCSPISGHRSVSWYQQTPGQGLQFLFEYFSETQRNKGNFPGRFSGRQFSNSRSEMNVSTLELGDSALYLCASSFGQATTGELFFGEGSRLTVL.

The chain combines TRBV7-9 with TRBJ2-7; weak D call: TRBD1 (6 bases). Trimming cost V 5 bases and J 2 bases, with 16 bases left between them. Germline assignment: CDR1 SEHNR and CDR2 FQNEAQ (reference sequence). The CDR3 has 15 residues. The CDR3 DNA reads as TGTGCCAGCAGCCCTCGTTGGACAGTGGCCTACGAGCAGTACTTC. It codes for CASSPRWTVAYEQYF.

The chain joins TRBV30 to TRBJ2-2; D may be TRBD1 (5 bases). Trimming cost V 1 base and J 1 base, with 10 bases left between them. This CDR3 is 15 amino acids long. The germline CDR1 and CDR2 sequences are GTSNPN and SVGIG (reference sequence). The CDR3 is CAWSGGRLNTGELFF. The DNA of the CDR3 is TGTGCCTGGAGTGGGGGCAGGCTGAACACCGGGGAGCTGTTTTTT.

Points on this clone: This CDR3 is also generated by other DNA sequences in the sample. The chain joins TRBV7-2 to TRBJ2-7; 7 nucleotides agree with TRBD2. V lost 6 bases and J lost 1; bases outside the gene matches: 3. In germline, CDR1 is SGHTA, CDR2 FQGNSA. The CDR3 has 13 residues. The CDR3 region has the DNA TGTGCCAGCAGGGTTAGCGGGTCCTACGAGCAGTACTTC. Amino acids: CASRVSGSYEQYF.

The V gene is TRBV6-6, the J gene TRBJ1-5; D is undetermined. The V gene lost 6 bases and the J gene lost 5 bases, with 11 bases spanning the gap. This CDR3 spans 13 amino acids. Per the germline V gene, CDR1 is MNHNY and CDR2 is SVGAGI (reference sequence). CDR3 in amino acids: CASSAPSYQPQHF. CDR3 nucleotide sequence: TGTGCCAGCAGCGCCCCCTCCTATCAGCCCCAGCATTTT.

Concerning this clone itself: Other DNA sequences in this sample translate to the same CDR3. V usage is TRBV5-1 and J usage is TRBJ2-7; TRBD1 matches at 8 bases. The CDR3 runs 14 residues. The germline V gene has CDR1 SGHRS and CDR2 YFSETQ. The ends lost 0 bases at V and 5 bases at J; junction bases unmatched: 4. The CDR3 DNA follows: TGCGCCAGCAGCTTGGTTCCAGGGGGCGACGAGCAGTACTTC. Amino acid sequence: CASSLVPGGDEQYF.

The V and J genes are TRBV11-2 and TRBJ1-1; D is uncertain. The germline CDR1 and CDR2 sequences are SGHAT and FQNNGV. The CDR3 is 11 residues long. V was pared by 6 bases and J by 3 bases, with 5 bases between. In DNA form, the CDR3 reads TGTGCCAGCAGGCTATACACTGAAGCTTTCTTT. It translates to CASRLYTEAFF.

This chain connects TRBV19 to TRBJ2-5; D is perhaps TRBD1 (6 bases). The CDR3 runs 14 residues. With 5 bases removed from V and 9 bases from J, the gap between germline ends came to 19 bases. CDR1 LNHDA and CDR2 SQIVND come from the germline V gene (reference sequence). Here the CDR3 DNA reads TGTGCCAGTAGTTTCTCACGACAGGTTCTGGCCCAGTACTTC. It encodes CASSFSRQVLAQYF.

The chain combines TRBV6-5 with TRBJ1-5, with D maybe TRBD1 (6 bases). CDR1 and CDR2 (germline): MNHEY, SVGAGI. The CDR3 is made up of 14 amino acids. Trimming took 6 bases from V and 4 from J, leaving 13 bases between them. The chain's CDR3 is CASSLDSPNQPQHF. In DNA form, the CDR3 reads TGTGCCAGCAGCTTGGACAGTCCAAATCAGCCCCAGCATTTT.

The gene calls are TRBV11-1 and TRBJ1-3; no definite D call. V lost 2 bases to trimming and J lost 0 bases, with 8 bases between them. The CDR3 contains 15 residues. CDR1 is SGHAT and CDR2 is FQDESV in the germline V gene (reference sequence). The CDR3 sequence is CASSLRATSGNTIYF. The CDR3 nucleotides are TGTGCCAGCAGCTTAAGGGCTACCTCTGGAAACACCATATATTTT.